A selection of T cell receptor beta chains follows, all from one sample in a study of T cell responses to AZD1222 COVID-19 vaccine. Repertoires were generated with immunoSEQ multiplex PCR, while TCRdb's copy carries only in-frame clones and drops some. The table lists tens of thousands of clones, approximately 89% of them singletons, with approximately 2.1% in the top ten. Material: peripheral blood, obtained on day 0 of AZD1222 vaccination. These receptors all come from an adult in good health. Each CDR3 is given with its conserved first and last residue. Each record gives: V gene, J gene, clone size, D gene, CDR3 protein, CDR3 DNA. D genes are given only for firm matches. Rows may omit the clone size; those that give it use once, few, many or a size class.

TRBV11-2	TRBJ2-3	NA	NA	CASTLFPGVQDTQYF	TGTGCCAGCACCCTTTTTCCGGGAGTACAGGATACGCAGTATTTT
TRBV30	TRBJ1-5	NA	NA	CAWSVRAGNQPQHF	TGTGCCTGGAGTGTACGGGCAGGGAATCAGCCCCAGCATTTT
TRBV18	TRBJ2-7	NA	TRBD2	CASSPRDSGRSYEQYF	TGTGCCAGCTCACCTCGGGATAGCGGGCGTTCCTACGAGCAGTACTTC
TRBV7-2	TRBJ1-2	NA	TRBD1	CASNPGGSYGYTF	TGTGCCAGCAATCCAGGGGGATCATATGGCTACACCTTC
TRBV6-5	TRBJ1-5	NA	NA	CASRGRAGRNQPQHF	TGTGCCAGCAGGGGTCGGGCAGGGCGCAATCAGCCCCAGCATTTT
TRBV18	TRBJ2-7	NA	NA	CASSTGSSYEQYF	TGTGCCAGCTCAACAGGGTCATCTTACGAGCAGTACTTC
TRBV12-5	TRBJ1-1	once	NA	CASGLSGDTEAFF	TGTGCTAGTGGCCTCTCAGGGGACACTGAAGCTTTCTTT
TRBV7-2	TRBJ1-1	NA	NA	CASSLEVNKAFF	TGTGCCAGCAGCTTAGAGGTCAACAAAGCTTTCTTT
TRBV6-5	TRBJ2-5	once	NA	CASTLLGLSQETQYF	TGTGCCAGCACGCTACTGGGACTCAGTCAAGAGACCCAGTACTTC
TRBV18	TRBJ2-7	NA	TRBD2	CASSPTRDYYEQYF	TGTGCCAGCTCACCCACCCGGGACTATTACGAGCAGTACTTC
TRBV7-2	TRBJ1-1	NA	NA	CASSLTPILRDTEAFF	TGTGCCAGCAGCTTAACCCCAATACTTAGGGACACTGAAGCTTTCTTT
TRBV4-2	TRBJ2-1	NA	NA	CASSQDPGTREQFF	TGTGCCAGCAGCCAAGATCCGGGGACTCGGGAGCAGTTCTTC
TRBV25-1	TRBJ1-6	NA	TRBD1	CASRQGVFSPLHF	TGTGCCAGCCGACAGGGGGTCTTTTCACCCCTCCACTTT
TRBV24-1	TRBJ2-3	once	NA	CAYLPRAGLADTQYF	TGTGCCTATCTCCCTCGGGCGGGTTTGGCAGATACGCAGTATTTT
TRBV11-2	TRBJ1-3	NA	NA	CASSPRNGNTIYF	TGTGCCAGCAGCCCTAGAAACGGAAACACCATATATTTT
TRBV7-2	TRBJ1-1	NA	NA	CASSFDQGWTEAFF	TGTGCCAGCAGCTTTGATCAGGGCTGGACTGAAGCTTTCTTT
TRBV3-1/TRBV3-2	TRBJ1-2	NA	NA	CASSQSSYGYTF	TGTGCCAGCAGCCAAAGTAGCTATGGCTACACCTTC
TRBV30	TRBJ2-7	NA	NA	CAWDASGKEQYF	TGTGCCTGGGACGCTTCGGGGAAAGAGCAGTACTTC
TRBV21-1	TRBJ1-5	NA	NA	CASSKVGPVEGNQPQHF	TGTGCCAGCAGCAAAGTGGGTCCGGTGGAGGGCAATCAGCCCCAGCATTTT
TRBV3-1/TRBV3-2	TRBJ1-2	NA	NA	CASSLAGVDGYTF	TGTGCCAGCAGCCTAGCAGGGGTGGATGGCTACACCTTC
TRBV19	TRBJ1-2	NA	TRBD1	CASTSISGQGNYGYTF	TGTGCCAGTACCTCAATCTCAGGACAGGGTAATTATGGCTACACCTTC
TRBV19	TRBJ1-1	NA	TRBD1	CASSISDRGAFF	TGTGCCAGTAGTATCTCAGACAGGGGAGCTTTCTTT
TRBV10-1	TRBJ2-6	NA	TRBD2	CASSGTSGSGANVLTF	TGCGCCAGCAGTGGGACTAGCGGGTCTGGGGCCAACGTCCTGACTTTC
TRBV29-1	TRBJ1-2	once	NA	CSALTENYGYTF	TGCAGCGCTCTAACAGAGAACTATGGCTACACCTTC
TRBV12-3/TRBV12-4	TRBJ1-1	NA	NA	CASRVANTEAFF	TGTGCCAGCAGAGTAGCGAACACTGAAGCTTTCTTT
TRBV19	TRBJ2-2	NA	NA	CASSAGTQTGELFF	TGTGCCAGTAGTGCAGGCACGCAAACCGGGGAGCTGTTTTTT
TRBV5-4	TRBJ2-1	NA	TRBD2	CASSSLAGTYNEQFF	TGTGCCAGCAGCTCCCTAGCGGGCACCTACAATGAGCAGTTCTTC
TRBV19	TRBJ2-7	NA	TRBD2	CASSSRRGVSLSYEQYF	TGTGCCAGTAGTTCCCGACGGGGGGTCTCCCTCTCCTACGAGCAGTACTTC
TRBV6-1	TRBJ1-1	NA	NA	CASSEATSQGAEAFF	TGTGCCAGCAGTGAAGCCACTTCCCAGGGAGCCGAAGCTTTCTTT
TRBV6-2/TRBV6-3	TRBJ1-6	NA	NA	CASSSSLQGRGSPLHF	TGTGCCAGCAGTTCCTCTCTACAGGGTCGGGGATCACCCCTCCACTTT
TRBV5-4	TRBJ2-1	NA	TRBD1	CASSSETGGGRVF	TGTGCCAGCAGCTCCGAGACAGGGGGTGGCAGGGTCTTC
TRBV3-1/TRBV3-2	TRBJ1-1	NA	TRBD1	CASSPNPDREAFF	TGTGCCAGCAGCCCGAATCCGGACAGGGAGGCTTTCTTT
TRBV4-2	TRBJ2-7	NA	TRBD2	CASSQQREALYEQYF	TGTGCCAGCAGCCAACAGCGGGAGGCCTTATACGAGCAGTACTTC
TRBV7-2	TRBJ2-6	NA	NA	CASSLARWTEGRLTGANVLTF	TGTGCCAGCAGCTTAGCGCGGTGGACCGAGGGGAGATTGACTGGGGCCAACGTCCTGACTTTC
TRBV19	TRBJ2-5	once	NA	CASSTSGQTQETQYF	TGTGCCAGTAGTACCTCAGGACAGACCCAAGAGACCCAGTACTTC
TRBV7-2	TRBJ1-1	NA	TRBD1	CASSAHGQGVTEAFF	TGTGCCAGCAGCGCACACGGACAGGGAGTCACTGAAGCTTTCTTT
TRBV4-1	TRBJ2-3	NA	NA	CASSLEGGADTQYF	TGCGCCAGCAGCCTAGAAGGGGGGGCAGATACGCAGTATTTT
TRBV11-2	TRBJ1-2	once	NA	CASSLGGRGPMGIGYTF	TGTGCCAGCAGCTTAGGGGGTAGAGGGCCCATGGGTATTGGCTACACCTTC